The clone carrying this T cell receptor beta chain was observed a handful of times. What it recognizes is unknown. This record comes from a study of cytomegalovirus exposure and HLA in healthy donors. Study-wide background: The Caucasian-associated ancestry cluster held roughly 84% of 350 to 450 genotyped donors.

Germline CDR1 is SGHTA and CDR2 is FQGNSA. Trimming cost V 4 bases and J 3 bases, with 9 bases left between them. CDR3 size: 13 residues. It was with 60 Vbeta and 13 Jbeta primers that the PCR ran. In the authors' workflow: As a later analysis found, there were about 80 million unique TCR beta chains, of which 8.5 million to 13 million were shared. Clones were sequenced by immunoSEQ multiplex PCR, and TCRdb holds only the in-frame ones, with some missing. The V and J calls and clone size come from that table; D and trimming were worked out from the DNA. The table records some 190,000 clones, roughly 74% of them present only once. Points from the study as a whole: An analysis was carried out at a later point. It showed that HLA-associated TCR beta chains were more clonally expanded than equally common non-associated chains. Under in vitro conditions, three CMV-associated chains were confirmed as specific for CMV antigens.

This sequence originates from a woman aged 25 to 39 in good health and CMV-seropositive. The specimen was PBMCs. This chain connects TRBV7-2 to TRBJ1-1; no definite D call. The CDR3 bases are TGTGCCAGCAGCTCCGGCGGGCACACTGAAGCTTTCTTT. It codes for CASSSGGHTEAFF.